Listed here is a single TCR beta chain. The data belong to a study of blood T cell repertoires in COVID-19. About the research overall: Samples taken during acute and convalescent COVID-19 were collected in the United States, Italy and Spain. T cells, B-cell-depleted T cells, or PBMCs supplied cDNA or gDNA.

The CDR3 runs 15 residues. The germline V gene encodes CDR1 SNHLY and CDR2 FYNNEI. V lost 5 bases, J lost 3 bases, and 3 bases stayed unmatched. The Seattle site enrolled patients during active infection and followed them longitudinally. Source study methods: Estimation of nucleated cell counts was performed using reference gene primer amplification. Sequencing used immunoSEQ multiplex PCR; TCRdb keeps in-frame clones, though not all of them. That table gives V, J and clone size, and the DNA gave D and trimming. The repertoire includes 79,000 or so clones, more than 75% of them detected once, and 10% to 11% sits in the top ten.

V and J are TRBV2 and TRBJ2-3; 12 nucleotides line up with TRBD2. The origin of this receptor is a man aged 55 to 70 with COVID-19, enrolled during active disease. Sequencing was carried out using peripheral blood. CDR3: CASSFGTSGTDTQYF. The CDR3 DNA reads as TGTGCCAGCAGTTTCGGGACTAGCGGGACAGATACGCAGTATTTT. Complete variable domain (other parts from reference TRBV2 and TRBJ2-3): EPEVTQTPSHQVTQMGQEVILRCVPISNHLYFYWYRQILGQKVEFLVSFYNNEISEKSEIFDDQFSVERPDGSNFTLKIRSTKLEDSAMYFCASSFGTSGTDTQYFGPGTRLTVL.